This T cell receptor (beta chain) stems from a study of T cell responses to AZD1222 COVID-19 vaccine. TCRdb's table, derived via immunoSEQ multiplex PCR, lists solely in-frame clones and lacks some. Of 95,000 to 150,000 clones listed, about 90% are singletons. The material was peripheral blood, obtained on day 0 of AZD1222 vaccination. This sequence was found in an adult in good health.

The CDR3 sequence is CASSLPYETQYF. The DNA for the CDR3 is TGTGCCAGCAGCTTACCCTACGAGACCCAGTACTTC. V and J are TRBV7-6 and TRBJ2-5; D gene uncertain. The CDR3 extends over 12 amino acids. Germline-derived CDR1 and CDR2 are SGHVS and FNYEAQ. V was cut by 2 bases and J by 5 bases, with 6 bases left in between.